The rows below give T cell receptor beta chains drawn from one sample of a study of T cells after yellow fever vaccination. TCRdb used MiXCR to reprocess the 5' RACE reads, holding one entry per CDR3 protein. Seen here are about 500,000 distinct CDR3 sequences, about 15% observed once, and the top ten hold approximately 15%. This material consisted of PBMCs, taken 5 to 6 days after the first yellow fever vaccination. Receptor source: a man younger than 30 who received the YFV17D yellow fever vaccine. CDR3s include the opening cysteine and the closing phenylalanine or tryptophan. The D gene is left open where the match is weak. Expanded clones are given a class, and other clones once, few, many or no size at all.

abundance	v_gene	d_gene	j_gene	CDR3aa	CDR3nt
-	TRBV27	-	TRBJ1-2	CASSASGSNYYGYTF	TGTGCCAGCAGCGCAAGCGGCAGTAATTACTATGGCTACACCTTC
-	TRBV2	TRBD2	TRBJ2-1	CASRRGVYEQFF	TGTGCCAGCAGGCGGGGGGTGTATGAGCAGTTCTTC
-	TRBV7-2	TRBD2	TRBJ2-3	CASSFQRGAGDTQYF	TGTGCCAGCAGCTTCCAGCGGGGGGCAGGGGATACGCAGTATTTT
-	TRBV6-4	TRBD1	TRBJ1-2	CASSDSAGGLYGYTF	TGTGCCAGCAGTGACTCAGCAGGGGGCCTCTATGGCTACACCTTC
-	TRBV29-1	-	TRBJ2-3	CSVGVSVSTDTQYF	TGCAGCGTTGGGGTCAGCGTAAGCACAGATACGCAGTATTTT
few	TRBV28	-	TRBJ1-2	CASTMGKNYGYTF	TGTGCCAGCACTATGGGGAAGAACTATGGCTACACCTTC
-	TRBV10-1	TRBD1	TRBJ1-1	CASSPGQGSTEAFF	TGCGCCAGCTCACCCGGACAGGGGAGCACTGAAGCTTTCTTT
-	TRBV5-4	-	TRBJ1-6	CASKSSYNSPLHF	TGTGCCAGCAAAAGCTCCTATAATTCACCCCTCCACTTT
few	TRBV5-1	-	TRBJ2-5	CASSPWVGSAKETQYF	TGCGCCAGCAGCCCCTGGGTGGGCAGCGCCAAAGAGACCCAGTACTTC
few	TRBV4-2	-	TRBJ2-2	CASKTGGKSGTGELFF	TGTGCCAGCAAAACCGGAGGGAAGTCGGGCACCGGGGAGCTGTTTTTT
-	TRBV12-3/TRBV12-4	-	TRBJ2-5	CASSSQWGYQETQYF	TGTGCCAGCAGTTCCCAATGGGGTTACCAAGAGACCCAGTACTTC
few	TRBV27	-	TRBJ2-1	CASSHALEEGNEQFF	TGTGCCAGCAGCCACGCCCTAGAAGAGGGCAATGAGCAGTTCTTC